Presented here are 25 T cell receptor beta chains from one specimen sequenced in a study of T cells in women clearing cervical HPV infection. Using immunoSEQ multiplex PCR, the repertoire was profiled, and TCRdb retains in-frame clones only, with some absent. Listed are tens of thousands of clones; roughly 1.6% falls within the top ten. Sequences were obtained from blood buffy coat. All receptors come from a woman between 18 and 70 years old with a cervical HPV16 infection that either progressed to CIN3+ or cleared (not recorded which).

As for this clone: Read data end 3 residues before the CDR3 end; the end is taken from the germline J gene. The chain combines TRBV7-2 with TRBJ2-3, with 9 bases fitting TRBD2. From germline, CDR1 is SGHTA and CDR2 FQGNSA. The CDR3 has 14 amino acids. With V trimmed by 5 bases and J by 6 bases, 6 bases remained unmatched. CDR3 DNA (partial): TGTGCCAGCAGCCCCCAAAGCGGGAGGGATACG. Translating gives CASSPQSGRDT. The whole CDR3 is CASSPQSGRDTQYF.

As to this clone: The CDR3 end falls 3 residues outside the read, so it is completed with the germline J gene. The V gene is TRBV19, the J gene TRBJ2-5, with D possibly being TRBD2 (5 bases). This CDR3 contains 13 residues. The germline V gene has CDR1 LNHDA and CDR2 SQIVND (reference sequence). Trimming took 3 bases from V and 5 from J, leaving 10 bases between them. CDR3 DNA (partial): TGTGCCAGTAGTATGCAGGAGGTGGAGACC. It codes for CASSMQEVET. The CDR3, in full, reads CASSMQEVETQYF.

As concerns this clone: The read stops 3 residues short of the end of the CDR3; the missing end is completed from the germline J gene. The chain joins TRBV6-1 to TRBJ2-5; tentative D call: TRBD2 (6 bases). This CDR3 comprises 13 residues. The germline CDR1 and CDR2 sequences are MNHNS and SASEGT. V gave up 2 bases and J gave up 7 bases, with 11 bases separating them. Incomplete CDR3 DNA: TGTGCCAGCAGTGAAAGGCAGGAGGGGACC. As protein: CASSERQEGT. In full, the CDR3 reads CASSERQEGTQYF.

As to this clone: Read sequence stops 3 residues before the CDR3 end, and the germline J gene provides the missing end. This chain connects TRBV2 to TRBJ2-2, with TRBD1 matching over 10 bases. Per the germline V gene, CDR1 is SNHLY and CDR2 is FYNNEI. CDR3 length equals 16 residues. V was clipped by 4 bases and J by 6 bases; unmatched bases: 8. The covered CDR3 bases are TGTGCCAGCAGTGGACAGGGGGCCTTCGTTGCCGGGGAG. This sequence encodes CASSGQGAFVAGE. The whole CDR3 protein reads CASSGQGAFVAGELFF.

Worth noting for this clone: The read halts 3 residues ahead of the CDR3 end, with the missing end drawn from the germline J gene. The chain links TRBV20-1 to TRBJ1-1; D is unclear. The V end lost 1 base, the J end lost 3 bases, and 12 bases lay between the germline ends. Per germline, CDR1 DFQATT and CDR2 SNEGSKA (reference sequence). This CDR3 contains 14 residues. The CDR3 sequence: CSARVGRRDTEAFF. CDR3 DNA (partial): TGCAGTGCTAGAGTAGGACGGCGGGACACTGAA.

On this clone itself: The read halts 3 residues ahead of the CDR3 end, with the missing end drawn from the germline J gene. The chain recombines TRBV19 with TRBJ2-7, with 7 bases lining up with TRBD1. V lost 6 bases to trimming and J lost 0 bases; unmatched junction nucleotides: 5. This CDR3 is 14 amino acids long. CDR1 is LNHDA, CDR2 SQIVND, per germline (reference sequence). This chain's CDR3 is CASRKGQSSYEQYF. CDR3 bases read: TGTGCCAGTAGGAAGGGACAGAGCTCCTACGAG. Full variable domain (outside the CDR3, taken from reference TRBV19 and TRBJ2-7): DGGITQSPKYLFRKEGQNVTLSCEQNLNHDAMYWYRQDPGQGLRLIYYSQIVNDFQKGDIAEGYSVSREKKESFPLTVTSAQKNPTAFYLCASRKGQSSYEQYFGPGTRLTVT.

As regards this clone: The CDR3 end lies 3 residues beyond the end of the read and is filled in from the germline J gene. The V call is TRBV5-6, the J call TRBJ1-1; maybe TRBD1 (5 bases). Trimming stripped 4 bases from V and 1 base from J, with 14 bases between. From germline, CDR1 is SGHDT and CDR2 YYEEEE. There are 15 residues in the CDR3. CDR3 sequence: CASSPGLRGNTEAFF. The sequenced CDR3 bases are TGTGCCAGCAGCCCGGGACTTCGGGGGAACACTGAA.

Points on this clone: The read stops 3 residues short of the end of the CDR3; the missing end is completed from the germline J gene. The chain couples TRBV5-6 to TRBJ2-3; maybe TRBD1 (5 bases). CDR1 SGHDT and CDR2 YYEEEE come from the germline V gene. The CDR3 sequence is 12 residues long. The CDR3 DNA, read in part, is TGTGCCAGCAGCACGACAGCTCGGACG. Protein sequence: CASSTTART. The CDR3, in full, reads CASSTTARTQYF.

A word on this clone: Within the sample, other DNA sequences also encode this same CDR3. The covered CDR3 bases are TGTGCCAGCTCAGCCGGGACAGACTACGAC. Translating it yields CASSAGTDYD. The entire CDR3 sequence reads CASSAGTDYDYTF. The chain recombines TRBV18 with TRBJ1-2; 7 bases map to TRBD1. The read comes to an end 3 residues before the CDR3 does, leaving the germline J gene to fill in the end. The CDR3 length is 13 residues. Germline loops: CDR1 KGHSH, CDR2 LQKENI.

The CDR3 loop is CASSYGGISSTGELFF. The CDR3 bases that were read are TGCGCCAGCAGCTATGGGGGGATTAGCAGCACCGGGGAG. The rearrangement links TRBV5-1 to TRBJ2-2; maybe TRBD2 (6 bases). The read halts 3 residues ahead of the CDR3 end, with the missing end drawn from the germline J gene. Germline loops: CDR1 SGHRS, CDR2 YFSETQ. CDR3 size: 16 residues. V gave up 3 bases and J gave up 4 bases, with 16 bases separating them.

A word on this clone: The CDR3 end falls 3 residues outside the read, so it is completed with the germline J gene. J is TRBJ2-7 and V is TRBV18; D call uncertain. Germline CDR1 KGHSH, CDR2 LQKENI. Trimming left V 6 bases short and J 2 bases short, with 17 bases between. This CDR3 region has 15 residues. CDR3 bases read: TGTGCCAGCTCGCCCAATGATGGCCCCACCTACGAG. Residues: CASSPNDGPTYE. The full-length CDR3 reads as CASSPNDGPTYEQYF.

To note about this clone: The sequence runs out 3 residues before the end of the CDR3; the remainder is reconstructed from the germline J gene. The V gene is TRBV20-1, the J gene TRBJ2-1; D ambiguous. The CDR3 is made up of 15 amino acids. Germline lookup yields CDR1 DFQATT and CDR2 SNEGSKA (reference sequence). Trimming pared 0 bases from V and 0 bases from J, leaving 9 bases between. CDR3 sequence reads: CSAREVQSSYNEQFF. CDR3 DNA, as far as it was read: TGCAGTGCTAGAGAGGTTCAGAGCTCCTACAATGAG.

Points on this clone: The read ends 3 residues early relative to the CDR3; the germline J gene fills the gap. This rearrangement joins TRBV20-1 to TRBJ2-1; no reliable D call. Germline V gene sequence: CDR1 DFQATT, CDR2 SNEGSKA (reference sequence). The CDR3 spans 11 residues. V lost 5 bases to trimming and J lost 5 bases, with 7 bases between them. Here the CDR3 reads CSALLDNEQFF. Partial CDR3 DNA: TGCAGTGCTCTACTTGACAATGAG.

Concerning this clone itself: Read data end 3 residues before the CDR3 end; the end is taken from the germline J gene. The chain combines TRBV7-9 with TRBJ2-4; the match to TRBD1 covers 8 bases. Per the germline V gene, CDR1 is SEHNR and CDR2 is FQNEAQ (reference sequence). The CDR3 is 12 residues long. The CDR3 reads CASSAQGAGQYF. The CDR3 bases that were read are TGTGCCAGCAGCGCTCAGGGGGCGGGT.

Details on this clone: The read stops 3 residues short of the end of the CDR3; the missing end is completed from the germline J gene. V gene TRBV7-9 combines with J gene TRBJ2-4; D ambiguous. CDR1 and CDR2 from the germline V gene are SEHNR and FQNEAQ (reference sequence). This CDR3 comprises 15 residues. CDR3 bases read: TGTGCCAGCAGCTTTCTGGGCGAATCGAGGAATGGT. This gives the protein CASSFLGESRNG. The full CDR3 protein is CASSFLGESRNGQYF.

Note on this clone: The sequence runs out 3 residues before the end of the CDR3; the remainder is reconstructed from the germline J gene. The genes are TRBV2 and TRBJ1-6; no firm D call. The V and J ends lost 2 bases and 0 bases respectively, with 5 bases between them. The germline V gene has CDR1 SNHLY and CDR2 FYNNEI. The CDR3 covers 15 residues. Incomplete CDR3 DNA: TGTGCCAGCAGTGAACACAGCTCCTATAATTCACCC. Protein: CASSEHSSYNSP. In full, the CDR3 reads CASSEHSSYNSPLHF.

Concerning this clone: Sequencing ends 3 residues short of the CDR3 end; the germline J gene provides the rest. This sequence joins TRBV20-1 and TRBJ2-3; maybe TRBD1 (5 bases). Germline V gene data show CDR1 as DFQATT and CDR2 as SNEGSKA (reference sequence). CDR3 length equals 13 residues. CDR3 DNA (partial): TGCAGTGCTAGACCCCCAGGGAAAGAGACG. It codes for CSARPPGKET. The CDR3 in its entirety is CSARPPGKETQYF.

As to this clone: The read ends 3 residues before the CDR3 terminus; that terminus is restored from the germline J gene. This chain joins TRBV5-1 and TRBJ1-5; D not resolved. Germline loops: CDR1 SGHRS, CDR2 YFSETQ. Trimming took 0 bases from V and 1 from J, leaving 8 bases between them. The length of the CDR3 is 15 residues. CDR3 DNA, as far as it was read: TGCGCCAGCAGCTTGGCCTCGGGGAGCAATCAGCCC. This gives the protein CASSLASGSNQP. The whole CDR3 sequence reads CASSLASGSNQPQHF. Supplemented by reference TRBV5-1 and TRBJ1-5, the full variable domain reads KAGVTQTPRYLIKTRGQQVTLSCSPISGHRSVSWYQQTPGQGLQFLFEYFSETQRNKGNFPGRFSGRQFSNSRSEMNVSTLELGDSALYLCASSLASGSNQPQHFGDGTRLSIL.

The CDR3 bases that were read are TGTGCCAGCAGCTTAGTAGCCCGCCACGGCCTTAACTATGGC. Amino acids: CASSLVARHGLNYG. The complete CDR3 reads CASSLVARHGLNYGYTF. This chain connects TRBV7-6 to TRBJ1-2; D unclear. The missing CDR3 end, 3 residues past where the read stops, is filled in from the germline J gene. Germline assignment: CDR1 SGHVS and CDR2 FNYEAQ. V was shortened by 1 base and J by 1 base, with 16 bases between the two germline ends. This CDR3 has 17 residues.

Points on this clone: The CDR3 end is not reached by the read, which stops 3 residues before it; the germline J gene fills it in. This chain connects TRBV7-6 to TRBJ2-3; possibly TRBD1 for D (6 bases). The CDR3 contains 16 residues. With 5 bases removed from V and 0 bases from J, the gap between germline ends came to 15 bases. The germline V gene has CDR1 SGHVS and CDR2 FNYEAQ. CDR3 amino acids: CASSLLGAGSTDTQYF. CDR3 DNA (partial): TGTGCCAGCAGCCTACTGGGGGCGGGTAGCACAGATACG.

With respect to this clone: The read gets to within 3 residues of the CDR3 end, and the germline J gene fills in the rest. The chain is built from TRBV2 and TRBJ1-2; TRBD1 might be the D (6 bases). Germline values: CDR1 SNHLY, CDR2 FYNNEI. CDR3 size: 14 residues. The CDR3 region is CASSRDTGGHEYTF. CDR3 bases read: TGTGCCAGCAGCCGGGACACGGGGGGCCACGAG.

As concerns this clone: The read finishes 3 residues shy of the CDR3 end, and the germline J gene is used to complete it. This chain uses TRBV18 with TRBJ1-1; no firm D call. The CDR3 is 13 residues long. V lost 5 bases and J lost 0, with 7 bases in between. Germline CDR1 and CDR2: KGHSH and LQKENI. The CDR3 DNA, read in part, is TGTGCCAGCTCATTGGCCCTGAACACTGAA. It yields the protein CASSLALNTE. The whole CDR3 reads CASSLALNTEAFF.

On this clone: The read ends 3 residues early relative to the CDR3; the germline J gene fills the gap. J is TRBJ1-6 and V is TRBV20-1, with TRBD1 identical over 7 bases. This CDR3 spans 16 amino acids. Losses at the gene ends were 4 bases for V and 7 bases for J; bases not matched to a gene: 13. Germline V gives CDR1 DFQATT, CDR2 SNEGSKA (reference sequence). CDR3 loop: CSATNYRTGSNSPLHF. CDR3 DNA, as far as it was read: TGCAGTGCTACCAACTACAGGACAGGATCAAATTCACCC.

A note on this clone: The read gets to within 3 residues of the CDR3 end, and the germline J gene fills in the rest. J is TRBJ1-6 and V is TRBV4-1; 7 nucleotides agree with TRBD1. Germline V gives CDR1 MGHRA, CDR2 YSYEKL. J gave up 9 bases and V 1 base, and 3 bases lay outside the gene matches. There are 14 residues in the CDR3. This CDR3 reads CASSQGQGGSPLHF. The CDR3 bases that were read are TGCGCCAGCAGCCAAGGACAGGGTGGTTCACCC.

On this clone itself: Coverage ceases 3 residues before the CDR3 finishes, and the germline J gene fills in the end. The same CDR3 is also encoded by other DNA sequences in this sample. The chain joins TRBV19 to TRBJ2-5; D is perhaps TRBD1 (6 bases). Germline V CDR1 and CDR2: LNHDA, SQIVND (reference sequence). CDR3 length: 13 residues. The V end was cut by 1 base, the J end by 3 bases, with 6 bases between. CDR3 sequence reads: CASSIGQEETQYF. CDR3 bases read: TGTGCCAGTAGTATAGGACAGGAAGAGACC.